Listed below are T cell receptor beta chains from one sample, sequenced in a study of T cells in Graves' hyperthyroidism and ophthalmopathy. TCRdb reprocessed the multiplex PCR reads with MiXCR, giving one entry per CDR3 protein. The table has about 350,000 distinct CDR3 sequences, 17% seen once. Sequencing was done on a sample of blood. The receptors were sampled from a woman aged 30 to 39 with Graves' hyperthyroidism that later progressed to Graves' ophthalmopathy. The CDR3 runs from the conserved cysteine through the conserved F or W. Each record gives: CDR3 protein, CDR3 DNA, V gene, clone size, J gene, CDR3 length, D gene. The D gene is left open where the match is weak. The listing skips clone size in some rows; elsewhere it reads once, few, many or a size class.

CDR3aa: CASSFSGYTEAFF
CDR3nt: TGTGCCAGCAGTTTCTCGGGGTACACTGAAGCTTTCTTT
v_gene: TRBV28
abundance: many
j_gene: TRBJ1-1
len: 13
d_gene: .

CDR3aa: CAISVNGINNEQFF
CDR3nt: TGTGCCATCAGTGTAAACGGAATCAACAATGAGCAGTTCTTC
v_gene: TRBV10-3
abundance: many
j_gene: TRBJ2-1
len: 14
d_gene: .

CDR3aa: CASSQDRLNTDTQYF
CDR3nt: TGTGCCAGCAGCCAAGATCGGTTAAACACAGATACGCAGTATTTT
v_gene: TRBV3-1
abundance: many
j_gene: TRBJ2-3
len: 15
d_gene: .

CDR3aa: CASSDYRQENGYTF
CDR3nt: TGTGCCAGCAGTGATTACCGACAGGAAAATGGCTACACCTTC
v_gene: TRBV9
abundance: .
j_gene: TRBJ1-2
len: 14
d_gene: .

CDR3aa: CASTTGGLNQPQHF
CDR3nt: TGTGCCAGTACGACAGGGGGCCTTAATCAGCCCCAGCATTTT
v_gene: TRBV19
abundance: many
j_gene: TRBJ1-5
len: 14
d_gene: TRBD1

CDR3aa: CASSLPFYSNQPQHF
CDR3nt: TGTGCCAGCAGTTTACCCTTTTATAGCAATCAGCCCCAGCATTTT
v_gene: TRBV28
abundance: few
j_gene: TRBJ1-5
len: 15
d_gene: .

CDR3aa: CASSSPRPAPGVGENTEAFF
CDR3nt: TGTGCCAGCTCATCGCCACGGCCCGCCCCGGGGGTGGGCGAGAACACTGAAGCTTTCTTT
v_gene: TRBV18
abundance: many
j_gene: TRBJ1-1
len: 20
d_gene: .

CDR3aa: CASSLNPSEQFF
CDR3nt: TGTGCCAGCAGCTTGAACCCATCCGAGCAGTTCTTC
v_gene: TRBV5-6
abundance: .
j_gene: TRBJ2-1
len: 12
d_gene: .

CDR3aa: CASSVASGYTDTQYF
CDR3nt: TGTGCCAGCAGCGTAGCTAGCGGCTACACAGATACGCAGTATTTT
v_gene: TRBV9
abundance: many
j_gene: TRBJ2-3
len: 15
d_gene: TRBD2

CDR3aa: CSARARRWRDYGYTF
CDR3nt: TGCAGTGCTAGAGCTCGTCGGTGGCGGGACTATGGCTACACCTTC
v_gene: TRBV20-1
abundance: many
j_gene: TRBJ1-2
len: 15
d_gene: .

CDR3aa: CASGQGQEFSGNTIYF
CDR3nt: TGTGCCAGTGGTCAGGGACAGGAGTTCTCTGGAAACACCATATATTTT
v_gene: TRBV2
abundance: many
j_gene: TRBJ1-3
len: 16
d_gene: TRBD1

CDR3aa: CASIAYGELFF
CDR3nt: TGTGCCAGCATTGCCTACGGGGAGCTGTTTTTT
v_gene: TRBV6-1
abundance: .
j_gene: TRBJ2-2
len: 11
d_gene: .

CDR3aa: CASSEQGYEQYF
CDR3nt: TGTGCCAGCAGCGAACAGGGCTACGAGCAGTACTTC
v_gene: TRBV2
abundance: many
j_gene: TRBJ2-7
len: 12
d_gene: .

CDR3aa: CASSQGPGQGASNQPQHF
CDR3nt: TGCGCCAGCAGCCAGGGACCGGGACAGGGGGCAAGCAATCAGCCCCAGCATTTT
v_gene: TRBV4-1
abundance: .
j_gene: TRBJ1-5
len: 18
d_gene: TRBD1

CDR3aa: CASSLNQGAGSPLHF
CDR3nt: TGCGCCAGCAGCTTGAATCAGGGGGCGGGTTCACCCCTCCACTTT
v_gene: TRBV5-1
abundance: .
j_gene: TRBJ1-6
len: 15
d_gene: TRBD1

CDR3aa: CASSQVGTGFEKLFF
CDR3nt: TGCGCCAGCAGCCAAGTAGGGACCGGATTTGAAAAACTGTTTTTT
v_gene: TRBV4-1
abundance: many
j_gene: TRBJ1-4
len: 15
d_gene: .

CDR3aa: CASGQGPQETQYF
CDR3nt: TGCGCCAGCGGTCAGGGCCCCCAAGAGACCCAGTACTTC
v_gene: TRBV5-1
abundance: .
j_gene: TRBJ2-5
len: 13
d_gene: .

CDR3aa: CASSSGLGQPQHF
CDR3nt: TGTGCCAGCAGTTCAGGGTTGGGGCAGCCCCAGCATTTT
v_gene: TRBV27
abundance: many
j_gene: TRBJ1-5
len: 13
d_gene: .

CDR3aa: CSARDLGKGDTGELFF
CDR3nt: TGCAGTGCTAGAGATCTGGGAAAGGGAGACACCGGGGAGCTGTTTTTT
v_gene: TRBV20-1
abundance: few
j_gene: TRBJ2-2
len: 16
d_gene: .

CDR3aa: CATSDFLSGGEQFF
CDR3nt: TGTGCCACCAGTGATTTTCTGTCGGGTGGGGAGCAGTTCTTC
v_gene: TRBV24-1
abundance: .
j_gene: TRBJ2-1
len: 14
d_gene: .

CDR3aa: CASNCSTDTQYF
CDR3nt: TGTGCCAGCAATTGCTCCACAGATACGCAGTATTTT
v_gene: TRBV27
abundance: .
j_gene: TRBJ2-3
len: 12
d_gene: .

CDR3aa: CAWRRRAGYNTGELFF
CDR3nt: TGTGCCTGGAGGAGGAGGGCAGGCTACAACACCGGGGAGCTGTTTTTT
v_gene: TRBV30
abundance: few
j_gene: TRBJ2-2
len: 16
d_gene: .

CDR3aa: CASSRGSPLHF
CDR3nt: TGTGCCAGCAGTCGCGGATCACCCCTCCACTTT
v_gene: TRBV12-3/TRBV12-4
abundance: many
j_gene: TRBJ1-6
len: 11
d_gene: .

CDR3aa: CASSLGLAVANEQFF
CDR3nt: TGTGCCAGCAGCCTTGGACTAGCGGTGGCGAATGAGCAGTTCTTC
v_gene: TRBV11-2
abundance: many
j_gene: TRBJ2-1
len: 15
d_gene: TRBD2

CDR3aa: CASGPRVSEQFF
CDR3nt: TGTGCCAGCGGACCCAGGGTAAGCGAGCAGTTCTTC
v_gene: TRBV28
abundance: few
j_gene: TRBJ2-1
len: 12
d_gene: .

CDR3aa: CASSYPASPGQDPYGYTF
CDR3nt: TGTGCCAGCAGTTACCCTGCATCCCCAGGGCAGGACCCCTATGGCTACACCTTC
v_gene: TRBV6-5
abundance: .
j_gene: TRBJ1-2
len: 18
d_gene: .

CDR3aa: CASSQGLTSGNYEQYF
CDR3nt: TGTGCCAGCAGCCAAGGTCTAACTAGCGGAAACTACGAGCAGTACTTC
v_gene: TRBV4-2
abundance: .
j_gene: TRBJ2-7
len: 16
d_gene: TRBD2

CDR3aa: CASSVRAGANVLTF
CDR3nt: TGTGCCAGCAGTGTAAGGGCTGGGGCCAACGTCCTGACTTTC
v_gene: TRBV2
abundance: many
j_gene: TRBJ2-6
len: 14
d_gene: .

CDR3aa: CASSLVWRELADTQYF
CDR3nt: TGTGCCAGCAGCTTAGTCTGGCGGGAGTTAGCAGATACGCAGTATTTT
v_gene: TRBV7-9
abundance: once
j_gene: TRBJ2-3
len: 16
d_gene: TRBD2

CDR3aa: CASIPHGLAGWNEQFF
CDR3nt: TGTGCCAGCATCCCACATGGACTAGCGGGATGGAATGAGCAGTTCTTC
v_gene: TRBV6-1
abundance: .
j_gene: TRBJ2-1
len: 16
d_gene: TRBD2

CDR3aa: CASSFSPTQTSSIIADTQYF
CDR3nt: TGTGCCAGCAGCTTCTCTCCTACTCAGACTAGCTCTATTATCGCAGATACGCAGTATTTT
v_gene: TRBV27
abundance: .
j_gene: TRBJ2-3
len: 20
d_gene: TRBD2

CDR3aa: CASSLGLFLRLTTDTQYF
CDR3nt: TGTGCCAGCAGCTTAGGCCTTTTCCTGCGGCTAACGACAGATACGCAGTATTTT
v_gene: TRBV13
abundance: once
j_gene: TRBJ2-3
len: 18
d_gene: .

CDR3aa: CASRDRGLGMLETQYF
CDR3nt: TGTGCCAGCCGCGACAGGGGTTTGGGTATGTTGGAGACCCAGTACTTC
v_gene: TRBV11-2
abundance: .
j_gene: TRBJ2-5
len: 16
d_gene: TRBD1

CDR3aa: CASSPRSGGYTDTQYF
CDR3nt: TGTGCCAGCTCACCACGAAGCGGGGGATACACAGATACGCAGTATTTT
v_gene: TRBV18
abundance: .
j_gene: TRBJ2-3
len: 16
d_gene: TRBD2

CDR3aa: CASNRGSYNEQFF
CDR3nt: TGTGCCAGCAACCGCGGTAGTTACAATGAGCAGTTCTTC
v_gene: TRBV28
abundance: .
j_gene: TRBJ2-1
len: 13
d_gene: .

CDR3aa: CASSLAGGQPQHF
CDR3nt: TGTGCCAGCAGTCTCGCCGGGGGTCAGCCCCAGCATTTT
v_gene: TRBV27
abundance: many
j_gene: TRBJ1-5
len: 13
d_gene: .

CDR3aa: CASSLGGHKKDGYTF
CDR3nt: TGTGCCAGCAGTTTAGGGGGACATAAGAAAGATGGCTACACCTTC
v_gene: TRBV12-3/TRBV12-4
abundance: many
j_gene: TRBJ1-2
len: 15
d_gene: .

CDR3aa: CSARDREGQPQHF
CDR3nt: TGCAGTGCCCGGGACAGGGAGGGTCAGCCCCAGCATTTT
v_gene: TRBV20-1
abundance: many
j_gene: TRBJ1-5
len: 13
d_gene: TRBD1

CDR3aa: CASRSWRSYEQYF
CDR3nt: TGTGCCAGCCGTTCCTGGCGGAGCTACGAGCAGTACTTC
v_gene: TRBV6-1
abundance: many
j_gene: TRBJ2-7
len: 13
d_gene: .

CDR3aa: CASSLSGPNTGELFF
CDR3nt: TGTGCCAGCAGCTTGTCAGGACCGAACACCGGGGAGCTGTTTTTT
v_gene: TRBV11-3
abundance: many
j_gene: TRBJ2-2
len: 15
d_gene: .

CDR3aa: CASRVADEQFF
CDR3nt: TGTGCCAGCAGGGTAGCTGATGAGCAGTTCTTC
v_gene: TRBV6-2/TRBV6-3
abundance: many
j_gene: TRBJ2-1
len: 11
d_gene: .

CDR3aa: CSASHSTSTGELFF
CDR3nt: TGCAGCGCCTCACATAGTACTAGCACCGGGGAGCTGTTTTTT
v_gene: TRBV29-1
abundance: .
j_gene: TRBJ2-2
len: 14
d_gene: .

CDR3aa: CASSLGTAGELFF
CDR3nt: TGTGCCAGCAGCTTAGGGACTGCCGGGGAGCTGTTTTTT
v_gene: TRBV11-2
abundance: few
j_gene: TRBJ2-2
len: 13
d_gene: .

CDR3aa: CASSGTGWEVNTEAFF
CDR3nt: TGTGCCAGCAGCGGCACAGGGTGGGAGGTGAACACTGAAGCTTTCTTT
v_gene: TRBV5-6
abundance: few
j_gene: TRBJ1-1
len: 16
d_gene: .

CDR3aa: CASSLFTHTQGRADTQYF
CDR3nt: TGTGCCAGCAGTTTATTCACACACACACAGGGGCGAGCAGATACGCAGTATTTT
v_gene: TRBV27
abundance: many
j_gene: TRBJ2-3
len: 18
d_gene: TRBD1

CDR3aa: CSVDRQHYGYTF
CDR3nt: TGCAGCGTTGATCGCCAGCACTATGGCTACACCTTC
v_gene: TRBV29-1
abundance: .
j_gene: TRBJ1-2
len: 12
d_gene: .

CDR3aa: CASSPRERQETQYF
CDR3nt: TGTGCCAGCAGCCCCCGGGAAAGGCAAGAGACCCAGTACTTC
v_gene: TRBV13
abundance: many
j_gene: TRBJ2-5
len: 14
d_gene: .

CDR3aa: CASSERPATGSNEQFF
CDR3nt: TGTGCCAGCAGTGAAAGACCCGCGACGGGATCAAATGAGCAGTTCTTC
v_gene: TRBV2
abundance: many
j_gene: TRBJ2-1
len: 16
d_gene: .

CDR3aa: CSVEDLGGQGVFFGYTF
CDR3nt: TGCAGCGTTGAAGATCTTGGGGGGCAGGGGGTTTTCTTTGGCTACACCTTC
v_gene: TRBV29-1
abundance: .
j_gene: TRBJ1-2
len: 17
d_gene: TRBD1

CDR3aa: CASRSRPGQGFYEQYF
CDR3nt: TGTGCCAGCAGGTCTAGACCGGGACAGGGTTTCTACGAGCAGTACTTC
v_gene: TRBV12-3/TRBV12-4
abundance: many
j_gene: TRBJ2-7
len: 16
d_gene: TRBD1

CDR3aa: CASSAVPDRRYTF
CDR3nt: TGTGCCAGCAGTGCGGTGCCAGACAGGAGGTACACCTTC
v_gene: TRBV2
abundance: many
j_gene: TRBJ1-2
len: 13
d_gene: .

CDR3aa: CASSKAPVMATNEKLFF
CDR3nt: TGTGCCAGCAGTAAAGCTCCCGTCATGGCGACTAATGAAAAACTGTTTTTT
v_gene: TRBV2
abundance: many
j_gene: TRBJ1-4
len: 17
d_gene: .

CDR3aa: CASSLRRRAADDTDTQYF
CDR3nt: TGTGCCAGCAGTTTACGTCGCAGGGCCGCAGACGACACAGATACGCAGTATTTT
v_gene: TRBV12-3/TRBV12-4
abundance: many
j_gene: TRBJ2-3
len: 18
d_gene: .

CDR3aa: CASRQNNEQFF
CDR3nt: TGTGCCAGCAGACAAAACAATGAGCAGTTCTTC
v_gene: TRBV11-2
abundance: few
j_gene: TRBJ2-1
len: 11
d_gene: .

CDR3aa: CASSLHSISQKRDEQYF
CDR3nt: TGCGCCAGCAGCTTGCATTCGATCTCGCAGAAGAGGGACGAGCAGTACTTC
v_gene: TRBV5-1
abundance: many
j_gene: TRBJ2-7
len: 17
d_gene: .

CDR3aa: CASSPPVAGVRTGELFF
CDR3nt: TGCGCCAGCAGCCCCCCCGTAGCGGGGGTTCGGACCGGGGAGCTGTTTTTT
v_gene: TRBV5-1
abundance: few
j_gene: TRBJ2-2
len: 17
d_gene: TRBD2

CDR3aa: CASSLNQYTEAFF
CDR3nt: TGTGCCAGCAGCTTAAATCAGTACACTGAAGCTTTCTTT
v_gene: TRBV11-1
abundance: many
j_gene: TRBJ1-1
len: 13
d_gene: .

CDR3aa: CAHRSSNQPQHF
CDR3nt: TGTGCCCACAGGAGCAGCAATCAGCCCCAGCATTTT
v_gene: TRBV2
abundance: .
j_gene: TRBJ1-5
len: 12
d_gene: .